These 23 T cell receptor beta chains were sequenced from one sample in a study of blood T cell repertoires in COVID-19. Method: immunoSEQ multiplex PCR; TCRdb's copy keeps in-frame clones and lacks some. The sample has tens of thousands of clones, 83% seen once; the top ten hold approximately 15%. Sequencing used peripheral blood. These receptors were taken from a woman in her sixties with acute or convalescent COVID-19.

The chain links TRBV9 to TRBJ2-1, with 13 bases fitting TRBD2. The CDR3 extends over 19 amino acids. CDR1 SGDLS and CDR2 YYNGEE come from the germline V gene. Unmatched junction bases numbered 13, after V lost 3 bases and J lost 4 bases. The CDR3 DNA sequence: TGTGCCAGCAGCGCCCGGACTAGCGGGAGCCCCCCCCCTTACAATGAGCAGTTCTTC. Translating it yields CASSARTSGSPPPYNEQFF.

The rearrangement uses TRBV19 and TRBJ2-1, with D maybe TRBD2 (6 bases). The CDR3 spans 15 residues. CDR1 and CDR2 from the germline V gene are LNHDA and SQIVND (reference sequence). The V end was cut by 3 bases, the J end by 9 bases, with 18 bases between. CDR3 loop: CASSIGTVPRLEQFF. DNA for the CDR3: TGTGCCAGTAGTATCGGGACTGTCCCCAGACTTGAGCAGTTCTTC.

The J gene is TRBJ2-7, the V gene TRBV27, with D tentatively TRBD2 (6 bases). This CDR3 region has 13 residues. Looked up from germline, CDR1 is MNHEY and CDR2 is SMNVEV (reference sequence). Trimming shortened V by 7 bases and J by 0 bases, and 10 bases separated the two germline ends. CDR3 residues: CASNSGLSYEQYF. The DNA of the CDR3 is TGTGCCAGCAATTCGGGACTCTCCTACGAGCAGTACTTC.

V usage is TRBV5-1 and J usage is TRBJ1-4; TRBD1 matches 10 bases. The V gene's germline CDR1 is SGHRS and CDR2 YFSETQ. Trimming cost V 7 bases and J 8 bases; bases outside gene matches: 8. CDR3 length equals 14 residues. The CDR3 spells CASAFGQGEEKLFF. CDR3 sequence (DNA): TGCGCCAGCGCGTTCGGACAGGGGGAAGAAAAACTGTTTTTT. Variable domain in full (rest from reference TRBV5-1 and TRBJ1-4): KAGVTQTPRYLIKTRGQQVTLSCSPISGHRSVSWYQQTPGQGLQFLFEYFSETQRNKGNFPGRFSGRQFSNSRSEMNVSTLELGDSALYLCASAFGQGEEKLFFGSGTQLSVL.

The chain is built from TRBV10-3 and TRBJ1-4; 10 bases map to TRBD1. The CDR3 runs 16 residues. Losses at the gene ends were 3 bases for V and 5 bases for J; bases not matched to a gene: 6. CDR1 is ENHRY, CDR2 SYGVKD, per germline. The CDR3 spells CAISERQGAGNEKLFF. The CDR3 nucleotides are TGTGCCATCAGTGAAAGACAGGGGGCGGGAAATGAAAAACTGTTTTTT.

This clone was counted between two and nine times. The genes are TRBV25-1 and TRBJ2-2; D not certain. Germline V CDR1 and CDR2: MGHDK, SYGVNS. This CDR3 has 11 residues. V was pared by 7 bases and J by 7 bases, with 7 bases between. CDR3 sequence (DNA): TGTGCCAGCAATGGAGTCGGGGAGCTGTTTTTT. This encodes CASNGVGELFF.

The genes are TRBV5-1 and TRBJ1-2, with TRBD1 identical over 7 bases. V was pared by 4 bases and J by 3 bases, with 9 bases of the junction left unmatched. CDR3 length: 15 amino acids. The V gene's germline CDR1 is SGHRS and CDR2 YFSETQ. Here the CDR3 reads CASSPNRGLDYGYTF. The CDR3 nucleotides read TGCGCCAGCAGCCCCAACAGGGGTTTAGACTATGGCTACACCTTC.

The J gene is TRBJ1-2, the V gene TRBV5-1; tentative D call: TRBD1 (6 bases). The CDR3 totals 14 residues. The germline V gene has CDR1 SGHRS and CDR2 YFSETQ. The germline V and J ends were trimmed by 0 bases and 12 bases, with 18 bases remaining between them. CDR3 in DNA: TGCGCCAGCAGCTTGGCGGGACCAACTACAGGGAACACCTTC. It specifies CASSLAGPTTGNTF.

This clone was detected only a few times. The V and J genes are TRBV24-1 and TRBJ2-3; 7 positions agree with TRBD2. V trimming: 5 bases; J trimming: 2 bases; junction bases outside the gene matches: 9. The CDR3 has 16 residues. Germline V gene data show CDR1 as KGHDR and CDR2 as SFDVKD. The CDR3 bases are TGTGCCACCAGTGCCCCTCTAGCGGACTACACAGATACGCAGTATTTT. The encoded protein is CATSAPLADYTDTQYF.

This clone is labeled large. This sequence joins TRBV7-9 and TRBJ2-1; a weak D match, TRBD2 (5 bases). Germline CDR1 is SEHNR and CDR2 is FQNEAQ (reference sequence). CDR3 length equals 14 residues. The V end lost 2 bases, the J end lost 8 bases, and 13 bases lay between the germline ends. CDR3 amino acids: CASSLIRDEYEQFF. Written as DNA, the CDR3 is TGTGCCAGCAGCTTAATCCGGGATGAATATGAGCAGTTCTTC.

The chain uses TRBV24-1 and TRBJ2-2, with 11 bases lining up with TRBD1. There are 20 residues in the CDR3. CDR1 KGHDR and CDR2 SFDVKD come from the germline V gene. Unmatched junction bases numbered 14, after V lost 1 base and J lost 5 bases. This chain's CDR3 is CATSDFSGQGARGRTGELFF. CDR3 nucleotide sequence: TGTGCCACCAGTGATTTTTCAGGACAGGGGGCTAGAGGGCGAACCGGGGAGCTGTTTTTT.

The V call is TRBV2, the J call TRBJ2-5, with TRBD1 as a possible D gene (6 bases). This CDR3 region has 13 residues. V shed 7 bases and J shed 2 bases, with 11 bases lying between them. Germline CDR1 is SNHLY and CDR2 is FYNNEI. The CDR3 region is CASIPGTQETQYF. CDR3 coding DNA: TGTGCCAGCATCCCAGGGACACAAGAGACCCAGTACTTC.

V is TRBV10-1 and J is TRBJ2-2; 8 positions agree with TRBD1. Trimming at V came to 6 bases and at J to 6 bases, leaving 3 bases not matched to a gene. The germline V gene has CDR1 WNHNN and CDR2 SYGVQD (reference sequence). CDR3 length: 13 residues. As DNA, the CDR3 is TGCGCCAGCAGGGTGGACAGGGCCGGGGAGCTGTTTTTT. Translating gives CASRVDRAGELFF.

The chain has TRBV12-3 or TRBV12-4 and TRBJ1-2; D unclear. V was pared by 3 bases and J by 4 bases, with 3 bases between. The CDR3 has 11 residues. The CDR3 is CASSFGYGYTF. The CDR3 DNA is TGTGCCAGCAGTTTCGGCTATGGCTACACCTTC.

J is TRBJ2-1 and V is TRBV7-6, with 10 bases fitting TRBD1. V dropped 5 bases and J dropped 9; count of bases not matched to a gene: 10. The CDR3 loop spans 15 amino acids. CDR1 SGHVS and CDR2 FNYEAQ come from the germline V gene. The CDR3 nucleotides are TGTGCCAGCAGCGACAGGGGGCTCTCCTTACCTGAGCAGTTCTTC. This encodes CASSDRGLSLPEQFF.

The CDR3 bases are TGTGCCAGCAGCCCCGGGGTTAACACTGAAGCTTTCTTT. This sequence encodes CASSPGVNTEAFF. This rearrangement joins TRBV28 to TRBJ1-1, with D uncertain. In germline, CDR1 is MDHEN, CDR2 SYDVKM. CDR3 length: 13 amino acids. V was clipped by 6 bases and J by 2 bases, with 10 bases between them.

The V and J genes are TRBV6-2 or TRBV6-3 and TRBJ2-5, with 9 bases lining up with TRBD1. This CDR3 is built from 15 residues. Per the germline V gene, CDR1 is MNHEY and CDR2 is SVGEGT. Trimming at V came to 6 bases and at J to 1 base, leaving 6 bases not matched to a gene. This CDR3 reads CASSIDRGAQETQYF. The CDR3 nucleotides are TGTGCCAGCAGCATCGACAGGGGGGCCCAAGAGACCCAGTACTTC.

This clone was seen a few times. DNA for the CDR3: TGTGCCCGAGGAGGGGAGGGGATCCCCTACGAGCAGTACTTC. Its protein product is CARGGEGIPYEQYF. The rearrangement links TRBV30 to TRBJ2-7, with 7 bases that match TRBD2. V trimming: 8 bases; J trimming: 2 bases; junction bases outside the gene matches: 12. Germline V gene sequence: CDR1 GTSNPN, CDR2 SVGIG (reference sequence). The CDR3 totals 14 residues.

This sequence joins TRBV5-1 and TRBJ1-2, with D uncertain. V dropped 0 bases and J dropped 6 bases, with 18 bases sitting between them. The CDR3 is 16 amino acids. From germline, CDR1 is SGHRS and CDR2 YFSETQ. The CDR3 reads CASSLALSGSHDGYTF. CDR3 coding DNA: TGCGCCAGCAGCTTGGCCCTCTCGGGTTCCCACGATGGCTACACCTTC.

This rearrangement joins TRBV30 to TRBJ1-6; D unclear. The germline gives CDR1 GTSNPN, CDR2 SVGIG (reference sequence). V was trimmed by 5 bases and J by 0 bases, leaving 11 bases between them. This CDR3 has 15 residues. The CDR3 region is CAWSLGSSYNSPLHF. For the CDR3, the DNA is TGTGCCTGGTCACTGGGGAGCTCCTATAATTCACCCCTCCACTTT.

V is TRBV7-9 and J is TRBJ1-1; tentatively, D is TRBD1 (5 bases). Trimming removed 1 base at V and 5 bases at J, with 17 bases between. This CDR3 has 16 amino acids. CDR1 is SEHNR and CDR2 is FQNEAQ in the germline V gene (reference sequence). CDR3 loop: CASSLGSGSGKTEAFF. The CDR3 region has the DNA TGTGCCAGCAGCTTAGGGTCAGGGTCGGGCAAAACTGAAGCTTTCTTT.

The chain recombines TRBV6-4 with TRBJ1-1; 8 nucleotides match TRBD1. J was trimmed by 6 bases and V by 0 bases; bases with no gene match: 0. Germline assignment: CDR1 MRHNA and CDR2 SNTAGT. CDR3 size: 13 residues. The CDR3 here is CASSDSQGAEAFF. Written as DNA, the CDR3 is TGTGCCAGCAGTGACTCACAGGGGGCTGAAGCTTTCTTT.

The chain carries TRBV12-3 or TRBV12-4 and TRBJ1-2; D perhaps matches TRBD1 (6 bases). Deletions cut 3 bases from V and 7 bases from J, with 12 bases between. This CDR3 has 13 amino acids. The CDR3 DNA follows: TGTGCCAGCAGTTTCGGGGGGCGTCCTGGCTACACCTTC. It codes for CASSFGGRPGYTF.